A single sample gave rise to the 30 T cell receptor beta chains below, sequenced in a study of shared clonotypes between healthy human individuals. Some clones are missing from TCRdb's copy, which holds only in-frame ones; the method was immunoSEQ multiplex PCR. The sample includes just over 2,000,000 clones, 85% to 95% seen only once; the top ten take approximately 1.2%. Naive CD8 cells lacked CD45RO, underwent positive selection for CCR7 and left out terminally differentiated effector memory CD45RA+ cells. The specimen sequenced was naive CD8+ T cells sorted from blood. These TCRs come from a man aged 18-30 years in good health.

This chain connects TRBV11-2 to TRBJ2-1; 14 nucleotides match TRBD2. Trimming at V came to 7 bases and at J to 4 bases, leaving 6 bases not matched to a gene. Germline V gene lookup returns CDR1 SGHAT and CDR2 FQNNGV. The CDR3 consists of 16 residues. Here the CDR3 DNA reads TGTGCCAGCACAAGGGGGACTAGCGGGAGTTACAATGAGCAGTTCTTC. Translation gives CASTRGTSGSYNEQFF.

The chain is built from TRBV5-6 and TRBJ1-2; the match to TRBD1 covers 8 bases. V was clipped by 4 bases and J by 8 bases; unmatched bases: 13. The CDR3 is made up of 15 amino acids. Per the germline V gene, CDR1 is SGHDT and CDR2 is YYEEEE. The CDR3 DNA sequence: TGTGCCAGCAGCCAATCAACGGACAGGGCGAGCGGCTACACCTTC. Translated, it gives CASSQSTDRASGYTF.

V usage is TRBV6-1 and J usage is TRBJ2-3; possibly TRBD1 for D (6 bases). Germline CDR1 MNHNS, CDR2 SASEGT. This CDR3 has 13 residues. The V and J ends lost 9 bases and 7 bases respectively, with 17 bases between them. The CDR3 DNA reads TGTGCCAGTGAGACGAGAAGGGGGAATACGCAGTATTTT. This encodes CASETRRGNTQYF.

The chain employs TRBV5-6 and TRBJ2-7; a weak D match, TRBD2 (6 bases). The CDR3 is 15 amino acids. Trimming took 4 bases from V and 2 from J, leaving 16 bases between them. CDR1 and CDR2 (germline): SGHDT, YYEEEE. The DNA for the CDR3 is TGTGCCAGCAGCGGGACTTATGCGCCAACCTACGAGCAGTACTTC. The encoded protein is CASSGTYAPTYEQYF.

The rearrangement uses TRBV27 and TRBJ1-5; the D gene is possibly TRBD1 (5 bases). Looked up from germline, CDR1 is MNHEY and CDR2 is SMNVEV (reference sequence). The CDR3 covers 14 residues. V was clipped by 6 bases and J by 2 bases, with 11 bases between them. CDR3 DNA sequence: TGTGCCAGCAGACTAAGGGGCGGCAATCAGCCCCAGCATTTT. Translation gives CASRLRGGNQPQHF.

This clone was detected only once. This sequence joins TRBV6-5 and TRBJ1-2; D not certain. From germline, CDR1 is MNHEY and CDR2 SVGAGI. The CDR3 runs to 15 residues. Trimming removed 3 bases from V and 4 bases from J, with 15 bases in between. The DNA for the CDR3 is TGTGCCAGCAGTTATTCCGGGGATCTAGGCTATGGCTACACCTTC. This gives the protein CASSYSGDLGYGYTF.

The chain employs TRBV10-3 and TRBJ2-3, with 10 bases matching TRBD1. J lost 3 bases, V lost 0 bases, and 6 bases had no gene match. The CDR3 runs to 17 residues. Germline loops: CDR1 ENHRY, CDR2 SYGVKD. The chain's CDR3 is CAISESAGTGVTDTQYF. As DNA, the CDR3 is TGTGCCATCAGTGAGTCCGCCGGGACAGGGGTGACAGATACGCAGTATTTT.

The chain uses TRBV7-9 and TRBJ2-3; 7 nucleotides line up with TRBD2. Germline loops: CDR1 SEHNR, CDR2 FQNEAQ (reference sequence). The CDR3 consists of 17 residues. V was pared by 2 bases and J by 4 bases, with 12 bases of the junction left unmatched. The CDR3 DNA reads TGTGCCAGCAGCTTATCGCTAGCGGAGAATTATCCAGATACGCAGTATTTT. Protein: CASSLSLAENYPDTQYF.

Of note for this clone: In the same sample, other DNA sequences code for this CDR3. The chain is built from TRBV7-8 and TRBJ1-2, with unresolved D. V gave up 1 base and J gave up 4 bases, with 4 bases separating them. The CDR3 runs to 12 residues. CDR1 and CDR2 from the germline V gene are SGHVS and FQNEAQ. CDR3 protein: CASSLGGYGYTF. The CDR3 nucleotides read TGTGCCAGCAGCTTAGGAGGCTATGGCTACACCTTC.

The chain carries TRBV2 and TRBJ2-1; 10 bases are a match to TRBD2. Germline V lookup: CDR1 SNHLY, CDR2 FYNNEI. This CDR3 has 15 residues. V lost 10 bases and J lost 6; bases outside the gene matches: 12. The CDR3 DNA sequence: TGTGCCAAGGATAACGAGCGGGGGGGCCGCAATGAGCAGTTCTTC. Amino acid sequence: CAKDNERGGRNEQFF.

This rearrangement joins TRBV2 to TRBJ1-2; 8 bases are a match to TRBD1. The length of the CDR3 is 18 residues. Unmatched junction bases numbered 15, after V lost 5 bases and J lost 1 base. CDR1 is SNHLY and CDR2 is FYNNEI in the germline V gene. The CDR3 loop reads CASSYLGQAQSGNYGYTF. CDR3 sequence (DNA): TGTGCCAGCAGTTACCTGGGACAGGCACAATCTGGTAACTATGGCTACACCTTC.

This chain uses TRBV27 with TRBJ1-4; no reliable D call. With 3 bases removed from V and 7 bases from J, the gap between germline ends came to 12 bases. This CDR3 spans 14 amino acids. The germline V gene has CDR1 MNHEY and CDR2 SMNVEV (reference sequence). The CDR3 DNA follows: TGTGCCAGCAGTTTTGGAGGGAGCGGTGAAAAACTGTTTTTT. Its protein is CASSFGGSGEKLFF.

V gene TRBV2 combines with J gene TRBJ2-1; 7 bases are shared with TRBD2. Germline V lookup: CDR1 SNHLY, CDR2 FYNNEI. The CDR3 has 17 residues. After removal of 3 bases from V and 1 base from J, the junction contained 9 bases not matched to a gene. CDR3 DNA sequence: TGTGCCAGCAGTGACCCAGAGGCGGGAGAGTCCTACAATGAGCAGTTCTTC. Amino acid sequence: CASSDPEAGESYNEQFF.

The gene calls are TRBV10-2 and TRBJ2-1, with 10 bases that match TRBD2. With V trimmed by 4 bases and J by 9 bases, 6 bases remained unmatched. The CDR3 totals 14 residues. From germline, CDR1 is WSHSY and CDR2 SAAADI. The CDR3 loop is CASSGEASGGEQFF. DNA for the CDR3: TGCGCCAGCAGTGGAGAGGCTAGCGGGGGTGAGCAGTTCTTC.

In its sample, this clone was seen a few times. This rearrangement joins TRBV27 to TRBJ2-1; D perhaps matches TRBD1 (6 bases). CDR3 size: 14 residues. Per germline, CDR1 MNHEY and CDR2 SMNVEV (reference sequence). Trimming removed 6 bases from V and 9 bases from J, with 18 bases in between. CDR3: CASSRGQTHGEQFF. In DNA, the CDR3 is TGTGCCAGCAGCCGAGGACAGACTCATGGTGAGCAGTTCTTC.

The chain carries TRBV4-1 and TRBJ1-5, with a weak D call TRBD1 (6 bases). V dropped 5 bases and J dropped 3 bases, with 14 bases sitting between them. CDR1 and CDR2 from the germline V gene are MGHRA and YSYEKL. The CDR3 totals 15 residues. CDR3 in amino acids: CASSDEDRNNQPQHF. The DNA of the CDR3 is TGCGCCAGCAGCGACGAGGACAGAAACAATCAGCCCCAGCATTTT.

The CDR3 DNA reads TGTGCCAGCAGCCAATTGGTGACAGGCCCTAATGAAAAACTGTTTTTT. Translating it yields CASSQLVTGPNEKLFF. The rearrangement links TRBV16 to TRBJ1-4, with a tentative D call TRBD1 (6 bases). Deletions cut 1 base from V and 3 bases from J, with 12 bases between. Germline V gene lookup returns CDR1 KGHSY and CDR2 FQNENV. The CDR3 contains 16 residues.

The CDR3 reads CASSSRTGRIGNTIYF. CDR3 coding DNA: TGTGCCAGCAGTTCTCGGACGGGGAGGATTGGAAACACCATATATTTT. V is TRBV2 and J is TRBJ1-3; no clear D gene. V was pared by 5 bases and J by 3 bases, with 17 bases between. This CDR3 region has 16 residues. Germline CDR1 is SNHLY and CDR2 is FYNNEI.

The chain links TRBV7-9 to TRBJ2-3; unclear D gene. Germline CDR1 SEHNR, CDR2 FQNEAQ (reference sequence). Trimming shortened V by 1 base and J by 2 bases, and 10 bases separated the two germline ends. This CDR3 has 15 residues. The CDR3 sequence: CASSLGYTTTDTQYF. As DNA, the CDR3 is TGTGCCAGCAGCTTAGGCTATACTACCACAGATACGCAGTATTTT.

V is TRBV5-5 and J is TRBJ2-2, with TRBD2 matching 10 bases. Germline-derived CDR1 and CDR2 are SGHKS and YYEKEE (reference sequence). V shed 0 bases, J shed 5 bases, and the junction held 7 bases outside the gene matches. The CDR3 has 17 residues. CDR3 nucleotides: TGTGCCAGCAGCTTGGCACCTAGCGGGAGTGGTACCGGGGAGCTGTTTTTT. Protein: CASSLAPSGSGTGELFF.

The chain uses TRBV5-5 and TRBJ2-7, with 9 nucleotides matching TRBD1. The CDR3 sequence is 15 residues long. J gave up 4 bases and V 4 bases, and 9 bases lay outside the gene matches. Germline V lookup: CDR1 SGHKS, CDR2 YYEKEE (reference sequence). The CDR3 bases are TGTGCCAGCAGCGTCGACCGGGACAGGGCATACGAGCAGTACTTC. Translation gives CASSVDRDRAYEQYF.

The chain has TRBV6-6 and TRBJ2-7; D remains unclear. Trimming pared 0 bases from V and 4 bases from J, leaving 16 bases between. CDR3 length equals 16 residues. The germline V gene has CDR1 MNHNY and CDR2 SVGAGI (reference sequence). The CDR3 is CASSYSMHVEPYEQYF. The CDR3 DNA reads TGTGCCAGCAGTTACTCGATGCACGTTGAACCTTACGAGCAGTACTTC.

The rearrangement joins TRBV27 to TRBJ1-2; TRBD1 matches 9 bases. The CDR3 loop spans 17 amino acids. The J segment lost 0 bases and the V segment lost 5 bases, leaving 10 bases of the junction unmatched. CDR1 and CDR2 (germline): MNHEY, SMNVEV (reference sequence). The CDR3 sequence: CASSLGQGLGANYGYTF. In nucleotides, the CDR3 is TGTGCCAGCAGTCTCGGACAGGGGTTGGGAGCTAACTATGGCTACACCTTC.

This clone was detected once. The V gene is TRBV25-1, the J gene TRBJ1-2, with a tentative D call TRBD1 (5 bases). Trimming shortened V by 2 bases and J by 0 bases, and 16 bases separated the two germline ends. The CDR3 consists of 17 residues. The germline gives CDR1 MGHDK, CDR2 SYGVNS. Here the CDR3 DNA reads TGTGCCAGCAGTGAAGGGCGGTTCGGGGGAGCTAACTATGGCTACACCTTC. Translated: CASSEGRFGGANYGYTF.

The chain is built from TRBV6-6 and TRBJ1-2; perhaps TRBD1 as D (5 bases). CDR3 length equals 14 residues. Germline CDR1 MNHNY, CDR2 SVGAGI (reference sequence). Trimming took off 0 bases at V and 2 bases at J, with 7 bases between the two ends. This CDR3 reads CASSYSGGNYGYTF. In DNA form, the CDR3 reads TGTGCCAGCAGTTACTCGGGGGGGAACTATGGCTACACCTTC.

The chain has TRBV7-9 and TRBJ1-1, with a possible D match to TRBD1 (5 bases). V was trimmed by 3 bases and J by 6 bases, leaving 11 bases between them. Looked up from germline, CDR1 is SEHNR and CDR2 is FQNEAQ (reference sequence). This CDR3 spans 13 amino acids. CDR3 sequence reads: CASSLGGVPEAFF. The CDR3 DNA follows: TGTGCCAGCAGCTTGGGAGGGGTACCTGAAGCTTTCTTT.

The rearrangement links TRBV5-1 to TRBJ2-1; D is unclear. V lost 0 bases and J 2 bases, leaving 6 bases between the germline ends. Germline CDR1 reads SGHRS; CDR2 reads YFSETQ. This CDR3 has 14 residues. CDR3 loop: CASSLDSTYNEQFF. CDR3 nucleotide sequence: TGCGCCAGCAGCTTGGACAGCACCTACAATGAGCAGTTCTTC.

This clone showed up just once. V is TRBV4-1 and J is TRBJ1-2, with unresolved D. Trimming cost V 7 bases and J 3 bases, with 18 bases left between them. The CDR3 is 15 amino acids. From germline, CDR1 is MGHRA and CDR2 YSYEKL. Written as DNA, the CDR3 is TGCGCCAGCACCCTCCATCGCGACTCCGACTATGGCTACACCTTC. Translation: CASTLHRDSDYGYTF.

The gene calls are TRBV27 and TRBJ2-5; 10 bases are shared with TRBD2. In germline, CDR1 is MNHEY, CDR2 SMNVEV (reference sequence). V trimming: 6 bases; J trimming: 2 bases; junction bases outside the gene matches: 3. The CDR3 loop spans 14 amino acids. In DNA form, the CDR3 reads TGTGCCAGCAGGGTAGCGGGGGGACAAGAGACCCAGTACTTC. Translation gives CASRVAGGQETQYF.

The rearrangement links TRBV5-4 to TRBJ2-5, with D tentatively TRBD2 (5 bases). V was pared by 3 bases and J by 5 bases, with 11 bases between. CDR3 length: 13 residues. Germline assignment: CDR1 SGHNT and CDR2 YYREEE (reference sequence). CDR3 sequence: CASSSRAGETQYF. The CDR3 region has the DNA TGTGCCAGCAGCTCGCGGGCCGGGGAGACCCAGTACTTC.